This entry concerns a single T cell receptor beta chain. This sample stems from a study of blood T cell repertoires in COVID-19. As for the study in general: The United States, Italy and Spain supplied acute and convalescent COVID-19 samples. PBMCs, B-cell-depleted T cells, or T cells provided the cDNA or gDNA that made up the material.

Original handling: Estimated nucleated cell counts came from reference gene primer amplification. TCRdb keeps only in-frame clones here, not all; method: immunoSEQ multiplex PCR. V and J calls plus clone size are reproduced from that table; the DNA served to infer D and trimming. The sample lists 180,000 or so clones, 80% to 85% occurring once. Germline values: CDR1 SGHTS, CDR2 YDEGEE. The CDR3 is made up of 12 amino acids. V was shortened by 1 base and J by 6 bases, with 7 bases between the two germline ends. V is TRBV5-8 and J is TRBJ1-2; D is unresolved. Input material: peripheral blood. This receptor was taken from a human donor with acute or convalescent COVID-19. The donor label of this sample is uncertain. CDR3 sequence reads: CASSLSGNGYTF. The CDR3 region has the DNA TGTGCCAGCAGCTTGTCGGGAAATGGCTACACCTTC.